The clone carrying this T cell receptor (beta chain) was picked up a small number of times. No antigen is known for it. Possible read error: a much larger clone is one base away. This sample is drawn from a study of tumor and adjacent non-tumor tissue in lung cancer. Study-wide context: Aged about 31 to 85 years, patients included about 11 men and about 5 women with stage I to III disease. Study-wide findings and caveats: Top 100 clones took a larger repertoire share in normal lung. Patients with more diverse tumor TCRs had worse survival.

This sample's RNA came from whole unsorted tissue. The germline gives CDR1 DFQATT, CDR2 SNEGSKA (reference sequence). The CDR3 is 19 amino acids. TCRbeta libraries were built with three rounds of nested PCR, modified from ARM-PCR. Each CDR3 protein is one row after TCRdb ran MiXCR on the multiplex PCR reads. The table has tens of thousands of distinct CDR3 sequences, over 55% seen once. The sequencing input was lung tumor tissue. The TCR originated in a woman between 40 and 50 years old with non-small cell lung cancer. The chain joins TRBV20-1 to TRBJ2-1, with TRBD2 matching 12 bases. As DNA, the CDR3 is TGCTGTGCCCCAAACCCGCTAGCGGGGGGGCTCCTTGGGGGAAATGAGCAGTTCTTC. It codes for CCAPNPLAGGLLGGNEQFF.